This T cell receptor beta chain derives from a study of blood T cell repertoires in COVID-19. Looking at the study overall: T cells, B-cell-depleted T cells, or PBMCs provided the cDNA or gDNA that served as material.

Per the original data handling: The authors estimated nucleated cell counts from reference gene primer amplification. The method was immunoSEQ multiplex PCR; TCRdb's version includes in-frame clones alone and lacks a portion of them. The D gene and trimming were derived from the DNA, and the V and J assignments and clone size from that table. The sample has roughly 130,000 clones; about 84% are singletons. What was sequenced was peripheral blood. The clonotype was recovered from a woman in her fifties or sixties with acute or convalescent COVID-19.

The CDR3 DNA is TGTGCCATCAGTGAGTCCGGCGGGTCTGGGGCCAACGTCCTGACTTTC. It specifies CAISESGGSGANVLTF. J is TRBJ2-6 and V is TRBV10-3, with D perhaps TRBD2 (5 bases). CDR1 ENHRY and CDR2 SYGVKD come from the germline V gene. Deletions cut 0 bases from V and 1 base from J, with 7 bases between. The CDR3 spans 16 residues.